Here is one TCR beta chain with its context. Its antigen is as yet unknown. This sample stems from a study of OX40 agonist ivuxolimab in advanced cancers. Overall study context: Ivuxolimab was administered intravenously to patients at 0.01 to 10 mg/kg every 2 weeks. Treatment received earlier with anti-PD-1, anti-PD-L1 or anti-CTLA-4 agents was allowed, and 40% had some. Study-wide findings and caveats: There was clonal expansion of CD4+ and CD8+ blood T cells by week 6 at 0.1 to 3.0 mg/kg. Researchers did not determine the expanded peripheral T cells' antigen specificity.

The CDR3 is 16 residues long. Trimming removed 3 bases from V and 2 bases from J, with 16 bases in between. Per the germline V gene, CDR1 is KGHSY and CDR2 is FQNENV. Sequencing was performed with immunoSEQ multiplex PCR; in TCRdb, only in-frame clones are kept and a portion is missing. The data contain 14,000 to 15,000 clones, about four fifths of them singletons. This rearrangement joins TRBV16 to TRBJ1-2, with D possibly matching TRBD1 (5 bases). This clonotype was sampled from an adult with an advanced solid tumor such as melanoma, head and neck, liver or kidney cancer. Sequences were derived from CD4+ or CD8+ T cells sorted from blood, sampled in a trial of the OX40 agonist ivuxolimab. CDR3: CASSQSTPGPNYGYTF. The CDR3 DNA sequence: TGTGCCAGCAGCCAGTCGACCCCGGGGCCAAACTATGGCTACACCTTC.